The T cell receptor (beta chain) described here comes from a study of blood T cell repertoires in COVID-19. For the study at large: The United States, Italy and Spain supplied acute and convalescent COVID-19 samples. Nucleic acid was either cDNA or gDNA, and it came from T cells, B-cell-depleted T cells, or PBMCs.

This clone was observed a single time. The germline gives CDR1 SGDLS, CDR2 YYNGEE. There are 16 residues in the CDR3. V was pared by 2 bases and J by 1 base, with 4 bases of the junction left unmatched. Produced via immunoSEQ multiplex PCR; TCRdb's table is partial and in-frame only. The sample has under 95,000 clones, more than 75% seen once. Sequences were obtained from peripheral blood. The chain has TRBV9 and TRBJ2-3; 10 bases are a match to TRBD1. This clonotype was sampled from a woman at least 80 years old with acute or convalescent COVID-19. The CDR3 DNA is TGTGCCAGCAGCGTCGACAGGGGGCGCGGCACAGATACGCAGTATTTT. Amino acids: CASSVDRGRGTDTQYF.